This entry lists 25 T cell receptor beta chains sequenced from one sample in a study of blood T cell repertoires in COVID-19 (TCRdb year 2020). Receptor libraries were prepared by the immunoSEQ multiplex PCR assay. The immuneACCESS repertoire file appears here via TCRdb, limited to in-frame rearrangements. These files lack a portion of the clones; in checked studies, under half of the deficit traces to unresolved V genes, and the cause of the others is not known. In all, the sample holds roughly 350,000 clones, and roughly 85% of those were seen once. The ten largest clones take up roughly 3.7% of the sample. Sequencing was performed on peripheral blood. These receptors came from a woman in her late teens or twenties with acute or convalescent COVID-19.

This chain connects TRBV19 to TRBJ2-5; 11 positions match TRBD1. This CDR3 is built from 15 residues. Unmatched junction bases numbered 7, after V lost 5 bases and J lost 5 bases. Germline CDR1 reads LNHDA; CDR2 reads SQIVND (reference sequence). The CDR3 loop reads CASSFAGTGGETQYF. CDR3 bases: TGTGCCAGTAGTTTTGCCGGGACAGGGGGGGAGACCCAGTACTTC.

The V gene is TRBV3-1 (or the pseudogene TRBV3-2), the J gene TRBJ1-1; the D is unclear. This CDR3 comprises 12 residues. Germline assignment: CDR1 LGHDT and CDR2 YNNKEL (reference sequence). Trimming took off 5 bases at V and 6 bases at J, with 10 bases between the two ends. The chain's CDR3 is CASSFAAAEAFF. The CDR3 bases are TGTGCCAGCAGCTTTGCGGCAGCTGAAGCTTTCTTT.

The chain is built from TRBV28 and TRBJ1-1; D is uncertain. V was trimmed by 2 bases and J by 0 bases, leaving 4 bases between them. The CDR3 length is 13 residues. Looked up from germline, CDR1 is MDHEN and CDR2 is SYDVKM. CDR3 bases: TGTGCCAGCAGTTTAATCATGAACACTGAAGCTTTCTTT. Translated, it gives CASSLIMNTEAFF.

The rearrangement uses TRBV6-5 and TRBJ1-1; no definite D call. The V end was cut by 4 bases, the J end by 1 base, with 10 bases between. The CDR3 is 14 amino acids. Germline assignment: CDR1 MNHEY and CDR2 SVGAGI. The CDR3 region is CASSSWRENTEAFF. CDR3 bases: TGTGCCAGCAGTTCCTGGCGGGAGAACACTGAAGCTTTCTTT.

The chain combines TRBV6-2 or TRBV6-3 with TRBJ1-4; D might be TRBD1 (6 bases). The CDR3 spans 16 residues. Germline V CDR1 and CDR2: MNHEY, SVGEGT. Trimming stripped 4 bases from V and 0 bases from J, with 12 bases between. The CDR3 bases are TGTGCCAGCAGTTCCGGGACAACTTCAACTAATGAAAAACTGTTTTTT. This translates into CASSSGTTSTNEKLFF.

The chain combines TRBV5-6 with TRBJ1-2, with D maybe TRBD1 (5 bases). The CDR3 loop spans 15 amino acids. V lost 2 bases, J lost 2 bases, and 13 bases lay in between. Germline CDR1 and CDR2: SGHDT and YYEEEE. The CDR3 DNA reads as TGTGCCAGCAGCTTTCGATTCGCAGGGAACTATGGCTACACCTTC. Protein: CASSFRFAGNYGYTF.

The gene calls are TRBV5-1 and TRBJ2-1, with 11 bases fitting TRBD2. Germline assignment: CDR1 SGHRS and CDR2 YFSETQ. CDR3 size: 15 residues. The V segment lost 2 bases and the J segment 3 bases; nucleotides outside the gene matches: 1. The CDR3 DNA reads as TGCGCCAGCAGCTTCGGGACTAGCGGCTACAATGAGCAGTTCTTC. It encodes CASSFGTSGYNEQFF.

This chain connects TRBV4-1 to TRBJ2-7, with 9 bases identical to TRBD2. The V and J ends lost 4 bases and 2 bases, in that order; junction bases with no gene match: 9. CDR1 and CDR2 from the germline V gene are MGHRA and YSYEKL. The CDR3 length is 16 residues. CDR3 in DNA: TGCGCCAGCAGCCCGACTAGCGGCTCAAGACCCTACGAGCAGTACTTC. Protein sequence: CASSPTSGSRPYEQYF.

This sequence joins TRBV19 and TRBJ1-1; TRBD1 matches 10 bases. J was trimmed by 4 bases and V by 5 bases; bases with no gene match: 16. CDR1 and CDR2 from the germline V gene are LNHDA and SQIVND (reference sequence). This CDR3 is built from 18 residues. The chain's CDR3 is CASSSSGTGAITGTEAFF. In DNA form, the CDR3 reads TGTGCCAGTAGTTCATCCGGGACAGGGGCCATCACGGGCACTGAAGCTTTCTTT.

The rearrangement joins TRBV15 to TRBJ1-2; D ambiguous. Trimming took off 6 bases at V and 4 bases at J, with 12 bases between the two ends. The germline CDR1 and CDR2 sequences are LNHNV and YYDKDF (reference sequence). The CDR3 runs to 13 residues. The CDR3 loop reads CATSPQGGYGYTF. The DNA for the CDR3 is TGTGCCACCAGTCCTCAAGGAGGCTATGGCTACACCTTC. The full variable domain, completed using reference TRBV15 and TRBJ1-2, is DAMVIQNPRYQVTQFGKPVTLSCSQTLNHNVMYWYQQKSSQAPKLLFHYYDKDFNNEADTPDNFQSRRPNTSFCFLDIRSPGLGDTAMYLCATSPQGGYGYTFGSGTRLTVV.

The chain links TRBV10-3 to TRBJ2-7, with TRBD2 identical over 9 bases. J lost 2 bases, V lost 0 bases, and 8 bases had no gene match. The CDR3 has 17 residues. The germline V gene encodes CDR1 ENHRY and CDR2 SYGVKD. The CDR3 coding sequence is TGTGCCATCAGTGAGTCGGGGGGCGGGAGGGCCACCTACGAGCAGTACTTC. It specifies CAISESGGGRATYEQYF.

This chain joins TRBV30 and TRBJ2-7; D might be TRBD1 (6 bases). Germline V lookup: CDR1 GTSNPN, CDR2 SVGIG (reference sequence). This CDR3 has 12 amino acids. With 3 bases removed from V and 0 bases from J, the gap between germline ends came to 6 bases. CDR3: CAWRGASYEQYF. The CDR3 DNA is TGTGCCTGGAGGGGGGCCTCCTACGAGCAGTACTTC.

The genes are TRBV30 and TRBJ2-2, with D maybe TRBD1 (5 bases). V was cut by 5 bases and J by 4 bases, with 20 bases left in between. The CDR3 sequence is 16 residues long. Looked up from germline, CDR1 is GTSNPN and CDR2 is SVGIG (reference sequence). The CDR3 DNA is TGTGCCTGGCAAACTATGGGGCTAGGCCCCACCGGGGAGCTGTTTTTT. Its translation is CAWQTMGLGPTGELFF.

The chain has TRBV19 and TRBJ1-3, with TRBD1 as a possible D gene (5 bases). Germline values: CDR1 LNHDA, CDR2 SQIVND (reference sequence). This CDR3 comprises 13 residues. Trimming pared 8 bases from V and 0 bases from J, leaving 8 bases between. DNA for the CDR3: TGTGCCAGTCGACAGTACTCTGGAAACACCATATATTTT. Protein sequence: CASRQYSGNTIYF.

The chain employs TRBV6-2 or TRBV6-3 and TRBJ2-7; 13 positions match TRBD2. The CDR3 runs 16 residues. Germline-derived CDR1 and CDR2 are MNHEY and SVGEGT. V lost 4 bases and J lost 6; bases outside the gene matches: 9. The CDR3 loop reads CASSSILAGGPAEQYF. For the CDR3, the DNA is TGTGCCAGCAGTTCTATACTAGCGGGGGGGCCGGCCGAGCAGTACTTC.

This clone was seen ten or more times. V and J are TRBV24-1 and TRBJ2-3; 10 bases are a match to TRBD2. This CDR3 is built from 16 residues. The trim removed 4 bases at V and 7 bases at J, leaving 10 bases unmatched. Per the germline V gene, CDR1 is KGHDR and CDR2 is SFDVKD. CDR3 DNA sequence: TGTGCCACCAGTGAAGGAGCGGGGGGGACCCATCATACGCAGTATTTT. Amino acids: CATSEGAGGTHHTQYF.

V is TRBV19 and J is TRBJ1-1; tentative D call: TRBD1 (5 bases). The V and J ends lost 3 bases and 5 bases respectively, with 10 bases between them. CDR1 and CDR2 (germline): LNHDA, SQIVND (reference sequence). The length of the CDR3 is 13 residues. CDR3 region: CASSIRDGTEAFF. The CDR3 coding sequence is TGTGCCAGTAGTATCAGGGATGGGACTGAAGCTTTCTTT.

The chain is built from TRBV3-1 (or the pseudogene TRBV3-2) and TRBJ2-5; D uncertain. Trimming removed 3 bases at V and 5 bases at J, with 4 bases between. The CDR3 covers 11 residues. Germline V gives CDR1 LGHDT, CDR2 YNNKEL (reference sequence). This chain's CDR3 is CASSHGETQYF. The CDR3 DNA is TGTGCCAGCAGCCATGGCGAGACCCAGTACTTC.

The chain recombines TRBV18 with TRBJ2-1; the D gene is possibly TRBD2 (6 bases). Trimming pared 3 bases from V and 0 bases from J, leaving 18 bases between. CDR3 length: 18 residues. Germline V gene sequence: CDR1 KGHSH, CDR2 LQKENI. Here the CDR3 reads CASSPRRGQLSSYNEQFF. For the CDR3, the DNA is TGTGCCAGCTCACCGCGGCGGGGTCAACTAAGCTCCTACAATGAGCAGTTCTTC.

This chain links TRBV24-1 with TRBJ1-5, with 7 bases lining up with TRBD1. The V gene's germline CDR1 is KGHDR and CDR2 SFDVKD. The CDR3 contains 13 residues. Losses at the gene ends were 9 bases for V and 4 bases for J; bases not matched to a gene: 5. CDR3 sequence reads: CATRGTDNQPQHF. The CDR3 coding sequence is TGTGCCACCCGCGGGACAGATAATCAGCCCCAGCATTTT.

The chain employs TRBV5-6 and TRBJ2-1; 8 bases line up with TRBD2. Germline V CDR1 and CDR2: SGHDT, YYEEEE. V was clipped by 0 bases and J by 7 bases; unmatched bases: 9. This CDR3 contains 16 residues. The CDR3 DNA follows: TGTGCCAGCAGCTTGGAGAGAGCGGGAGCGTTGAATGAGCAGTTCTTC. Translating gives CASSLERAGALNEQFF. Together with reference TRBV5-6 and TRBJ2-1, the CDR3 gives the full variable domain: DAGVTQSPTHLIKTRGQQVTLRCSPKSGHDTVSWYQQALGQGPQFIFQYYEEEERQRGNFPDRFSGHQFPNYSSELNVNALLLGDSALYLCASSLERAGALNEQFFGPGTRLTVL.

This chain connects TRBV6-5 to TRBJ1-5; D not certain. V was trimmed by 4 bases and J by 8 bases, leaving 12 bases between them. The CDR3 runs to 13 residues. The germline V gene has CDR1 MNHEY and CDR2 SVGAGI. Here the CDR3 reads CASSSRLGEPQHF. The DNA of the CDR3 is TGTGCCAGCAGTTCCCGACTCGGGGAGCCCCAGCATTTT.

V usage is TRBV2 and J usage is TRBJ2-3; D not resolved. This CDR3 comprises 15 residues. Germline lookup yields CDR1 SNHLY and CDR2 FYNNEI. Trimming left V 4 bases short and J 1 base short, with 12 bases between. CDR3 loop: CASSGLLGGTDTQYF. The CDR3 nucleotides are TGTGCCAGCAGTGGGCTTTTAGGAGGCACAGATACGCAGTATTTT. The variable domain in full, completed from reference TRBV2 and TRBJ2-3, reads EPEVTQTPSHQVTQMGQEVILRCVPISNHLYFYWYRQILGQKVEFLVSFYNNEISEKSEIFDDQFSVERPDGSNFTLKIRSTKLEDSAMYFCASSGLLGGTDTQYFGPGTRLTVL.

The chain recombines TRBV14 with TRBJ1-1; no reliable D call. The length of the CDR3 is 13 residues. CDR1 and CDR2 (germline): SGHDN, FVKESK. Trimming removed 0 bases from V and 5 bases from J, with 7 bases in between. This CDR3 is CASSQDLETEAFF. The CDR3 DNA reads as TGTGCCAGCAGCCAAGATCTTGAGACTGAAGCTTTCTTT. The full variable domain, rest sourced from reference TRBV14 and TRBJ1-1, is EAGVTQFPSHSVIEKGQTVTLRCDPISGHDNLYWYRRVMGKEIKFLLHFVKESKQDESGMPNNRFLAERTGGTYSTLKVQPAELEDSGVYFCASSQDLETEAFFGQGTRLTVV.

This clone was detected a few times. The chain has TRBV5-1 and TRBJ2-7; 10 bases are a match to TRBD2. Losses at the gene ends were 3 bases for V and 3 bases for J; bases not matched to a gene: 6. The germline V gene has CDR1 SGHRS and CDR2 YFSETQ. The CDR3 covers 15 residues. CDR3 sequence: CASSSSQRGGYEQYF. Written as DNA, the CDR3 is TGCGCCAGCAGCTCCTCCCAGCGGGGGGGCTACGAGCAGTACTTC.